This T cell receptor (beta chain) is from a study of response to subunit inactivated influenza vaccine (dated by TCRdb to the late 2010s). With respect to the entire study: Deep quantitative profiling of the T cell receptor repertoire was used in the study to follow responses to a trivalent subunit inactivated influenza vaccine.

In the case of this clonotype: The antigen it recognizes is unknown. No much larger clonotype is one base removed from it; base qualities were not supplied.

On the study overall, not on this receptor specifically: The authors suggested that each seasonal influenza vaccination may recruit only a limited number of new T cells.

The library was built by means of RT-PCR. For sequencing, an Illumina HiSeq 2500 was employed. TCRdb reprocessing: public reads trimmed at Q25 with fastp, clones called with MiXCR, in-frame beta chains kept. CDR3 protein sequences are deduplicated, and each keeps its most common genes and DNA. This sample lists about half a million distinct CDR3 sequences; approximately 7.1% were detected once. The ten largest clones represent about an eighth of the sample. Per the germline V gene, SNHLY is the CDR1 and FYNNEI is the CDR2. The germline ends are 6 bases apart after V is trimmed by 4 bases and J by 0 bases. The CDR3 runs 13 residues from the cysteine to the phenylalanine. Kept here is only the CDR3 DNA, which spans 39 bases and is read in frame from base 1.

The sequenced sample was PBMCs from blood, obtained roughly 24 months after vaccination. The sequence derives from a man aged 45 to 75 who received an inactivated influenza vaccine. Donor details come from another sample of the same person, matched by shared clones. The chain is encoded by TRBV2 joined to TRBJ2-5; a confident D gene designation cannot be given. The CDR3 protein sequence reads: CASSVGYQETQYF. Here is the DNA: TGTGCCAGCAGTGTAGGGTACCAAGAGACCCAGTACTTC.